Shown below are 17 T cell receptor beta chains from a single sample sequenced in a study of blood T cells in healthy people across ages (dated by TCRdb to between 2014 and 2017). Library construction relied on 5' RACE. A second roughly 7 to 11 cycle PCR used a sample-barcoded 5' primer and a J-beta primer mix. The public reads were reprocessed in TCRdb via fastp at Q25 and MiXCR, keeping in-frame beta chains. Each entry is one CDR3 protein sequence, shown with its most common DNA and genes. The sample table shows fewer than 2,000,000 distinct CDR3 sequences, and 30% to 40% are seen once. The ten largest clonotypes hold more than 20% of the sample. Sequenced material: blood. The receptors here all came from a human donor in good health.

V and J are TRBV4-1 and TRBJ1-2, with 8 bases that match TRBD1. CDR1 and CDR2 from the germline V gene are MGHRA and YSYEKL. The CDR3 has 16 amino acids. Trimming took 2 bases from V and 2 from J; bases not matched to a gene: 7. CDR3 sequence reads: CASSQPAGGRNYGYTF. As DNA, the CDR3 is TGCGCCAGCAGCCAACCGGCAGGGGGCAGGAACTATGGCTACACCTTC.

The chain links TRBV24-1 to TRBJ2-3; possibly TRBD1 for D (7 bases). Trimming removed 0 bases at V and 2 bases at J, with 17 bases between. Germline-derived CDR1 and CDR2 are KGHDR and SFDVKD. This CDR3 has 18 residues. CDR3 DNA: TGTGCCACCAGTGATTTGCCGGGAGACAGGGAATCCACAGATACGCAGTATTTT. This codes for CATSDLPGDRESTDTQYF.

This clonotype occurred a few times. The chain couples TRBV9 to TRBJ2-7; TRBD2 matches 7 bases. Germline V CDR1 and CDR2: SGDLS, YYNGEE. The CDR3 covers 14 residues. With V trimmed by 5 bases and J by 4 bases, 9 bases remained unmatched. CDR3 protein: CASSDGLVGYEQYF. As DNA, the CDR3 is TGTGCCAGCAGTGACGGACTAGTGGGGTACGAGCAGTACTTC.

This clonotype was counted between two and nine times. V gene TRBV5-1 combines with J gene TRBJ2-1, with 8 bases that match TRBD1. CDR1 is SGHRS and CDR2 is YFSETQ in the germline V gene. There are 12 residues in the CDR3. Losses at the gene ends were 6 bases for V and 9 bases for J; bases not matched to a gene: 5. The CDR3 protein is CASNEDRVEQFF. The CDR3 nucleotides are TGCGCCAGCAACGAGGACAGGGTTGAGCAGTTCTTC.

The chain recombines TRBV7-9 with TRBJ1-2; D ambiguous. The CDR3 loop spans 14 amino acids. V was pared by 3 bases and J by 6 bases, with 14 bases between. Germline values: CDR1 SEHNR, CDR2 FQNEAQ (reference sequence). CDR3 region: CASSFYEPGDGYTF. The CDR3 DNA follows: TGTGCCAGCAGCTTCTACGAACCCGGGGATGGCTACACCTTC.

The V gene is TRBV10-3, the J gene TRBJ2-5; 8 bases align to TRBD1. The closer fit of TRBJ2-7 to the DNA end suggests the J call may be wrong. Germline V gene lookup returns CDR1 ENHRY and CDR2 SYGVKD. The CDR3 spans 13 residues. The CDR3 nucleotides read TGTGCCATCAGTGTGACAGGGGCCTACGAGCAGTACTTC. Its translation is CAISVTGAYEQYF.

The genes are TRBV7-8 and TRBJ1-1; D ambiguous. This CDR3 comprises 15 residues. Trimming shortened V by 0 bases and J by 1 base, and 9 bases separated the two germline ends. Germline CDR1 reads SGHVS; CDR2 reads FQNEAQ. Here the CDR3 DNA reads TGTGCCAGCAGCTTAGCGGTACGGACGAACACTGAAGCTTTCTTT. Its translation: CASSLAVRTNTEAFF.

There are a few counts of this clonotype. The V and J genes are TRBV4-3 and TRBJ2-7; D is ambiguous. CDR3 size: 14 residues. Per germline, CDR1 LGHNA and CDR2 YSLEER. V dropped 4 bases and J dropped 6 bases, with 16 bases sitting between them. The CDR3 DNA reads as TGCGCCAGCAGCCGCTATACCGGTTTAGGCGAGCAGTACTTC. This sequence encodes CASSRYTGLGEQYF.

This clonotype was counted a few times. The rearrangement links TRBV5-6 to TRBJ1-2; D not certain. The CDR3 runs 16 residues. The germline gives CDR1 SGHDT, CDR2 YYEEEE. Trimming left V 1 base short and J 6 bases short, with 19 bases between. DNA for the CDR3: TGTGCCAGCAGCTTGAACCCCCCAGGTCTTGGGGATGGCTACACCTTC. Protein sequence: CASSLNPPGLGDGYTF.

This clonotype was observed many times. The chain carries TRBV7-9 and TRBJ2-3; 14 bases are a match to TRBD2. Per germline, CDR1 SEHNR and CDR2 FQNEAQ (reference sequence). CDR3 length: 17 amino acids. Trimming took 5 bases from V and 7 from J; bases not matched to a gene: 11. CDR3 loop: CASSPAPGLAGGYTQYF. The CDR3 nucleotides are TGTGCCAGCAGCCCCGCCCCTGGACTAGCGGGGGGTTATACGCAGTATTTT.

V is TRBV15 and J is TRBJ2-1, with TRBD2 matching 11 bases. Trimming at V came to 5 bases and at J to 13 bases, leaving 16 bases not matched to a gene. CDR1 is LNHNV, CDR2 YYDKDF, per germline (reference sequence). There are 16 residues in the CDR3. As DNA, the CDR3 is TGTGCCACCAGCTATAGCGGGGGGGTAGGAGTTGAGACCCAGTTCTTC. This codes for CATSYSGGVGVETQFF.

V gene TRBV6-5 combines with J gene TRBJ1-5; D is ambiguous. This CDR3 is built from 15 residues. V lost 0 bases to trimming and J lost 4 bases, with 10 bases between them. CDR1 and CDR2 from the germline V gene are MNHEY and SVGAGI. DNA of the CDR3: TGTGCCAGCAGTTACTCCTTACTCCCGAATCAGCCCCAGCATTTT. It codes for CASSYSLLPNQPQHF.

This clonotype has just a few counts. The V gene is TRBV28, the J gene TRBJ2-3, with a tentative D call TRBD2 (5 bases). V lost 7 bases, J lost 4 bases, and 21 bases lay in between. Germline CDR1 is MDHEN and CDR2 is SYDVKM. The CDR3 runs to 16 residues. The CDR3 sequence is CASNNQRIRAADTQYF. Here the CDR3 DNA reads TGTGCCAGCAACAATCAGCGGATAAGGGCGGCAGATACGCAGTATTTT. Full variable domain (missing parts from reference TRBV28 and TRBJ2-3): DVKVTQSSRYLVKRTGEKVFLECVQDMDHENMFWYRQDPGLGLRLIYFSYDVKMKEKGDIPEGYSVSREKKERFSLILESASTNQTSMYLCASNNQRIRAADTQYFGPGTRLTVL.

This clonotype has only a few counts. The chain links TRBV19 to TRBJ2-1; 8 bases agree with TRBD2. The trim removed 9 bases at V and 10 bases at J, leaving 11 bases unmatched. Germline CDR1 is LNHDA and CDR2 is SQIVND (reference sequence). The CDR3 extends over 13 amino acids. The DNA for the CDR3 is TGTGCCAGCTCGTTCATTAGCGGGGCAGAGCAGTTCTTC. This gives the protein CASSFISGAEQFF. Complete variable domain (other parts from reference TRBV19 and TRBJ2-1): DGGITQSPKYLFRKEGQNVTLSCEQNLNHDAMYWYRQDPGQGLRLIYYSQIVNDFQKGDIAEGYSVSREKKESFPLTVTSAQKNPTAFYLCASSFISGAEQFFGPGTRLTVL.

This clonotype was counted only a few times. V usage is TRBV7-7 and J usage is TRBJ2-2; D unresolved. CDR1 and CDR2 (germline): SSHAT, FNYEAQ (reference sequence). The length of the CDR3 is 18 residues. V was pared by 4 bases and J by 3 bases, with 21 bases between. CDR3 loop: CASSSTILDGEDTGELFF. CDR3 bases: TGTGCCAGCAGCTCCACAATCCTGGACGGAGAAGACACCGGGGAGCTGTTTTTT.

This clonotype was seen a handful of times. The chain employs TRBV6-1 and TRBJ2-7; the D gene is possibly TRBD1 (5 bases). CDR3 length: 14 residues. Trimming cost V 6 bases and J 2 bases, with 14 bases left between them. Germline V gene data show CDR1 as MNHNS and CDR2 as SASEGT. CDR3 protein: CASRQGWGAYEQYF. The CDR3 DNA sequence: TGTGCCAGCAGGCAGGGCTGGGGCGCCTACGAGCAGTACTTC.

This clonotype showed up just a few times. The rearrangement links TRBV20-1 to TRBJ1-1, with D unclear. Trimming took off 5 bases at V and 6 bases at J, with 19 bases between the two ends. Germline lookup yields CDR1 DFQATT and CDR2 SNEGSKA (reference sequence). The length of the CDR3 is 14 residues. DNA of the CDR3: TGCAGTGCTCTCCGGCCCGAAGGGATTTCTGAAGCTTTCTTT. Translation: CSALRPEGISEAFF.